The following is a T cell receptor (beta chain) sequence with its context. This specimen comes from a study of cytomegalovirus exposure and HLA in healthy donors. The PCR contained 60 Vbeta and 13 Jbeta primers. Produced via immunoSEQ multiplex PCR; TCRdb's table is partial and in-frame only. Found here are some 160,000 clones, 85% of them singletons; the top ten hold approximately 2.5%. Germline loops: CDR1 SEHNR, CDR2 FQNEAQ (reference sequence). V was pared by 1 base and J by 12 bases, with 12 bases between. The CDR3 sequence is 13 residues long. The gene calls are TRBV7-9 and TRBJ1-4; maybe TRBD1 (6 bases). The receptor was derived from a man aged 25-45 years in good health and CMV-seropositive. Sequenced material: PBMCs. The CDR3 reads CASSLDGGQELFF. The CDR3 DNA sequence: TGTGCCAGCAGCTTAGACGGGGGGCAGGAACTGTTTTTT.